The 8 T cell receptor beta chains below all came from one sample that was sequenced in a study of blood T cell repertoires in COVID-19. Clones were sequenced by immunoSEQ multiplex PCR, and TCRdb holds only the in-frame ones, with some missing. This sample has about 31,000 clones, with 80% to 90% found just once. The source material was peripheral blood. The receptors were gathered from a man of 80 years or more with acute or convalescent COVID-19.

CDR3 bases: TGTGCCACCAGCAGAGAGAGGACAGGGTGGGAAAAACTGTTTTTT. Translated, it gives CATSRERTGWEKLFF. The chain recombines TRBV15 with TRBJ1-4; 8 nucleotides align to TRBD1. CDR1 is LNHNV and CDR2 is YYDKDF in the germline V gene (reference sequence). J was trimmed by 8 bases and V by 0 bases; bases with no gene match: 5. The CDR3 totals 15 residues. Using reference TRBV15 and TRBJ1-4 for the parts outside the CDR3, the full variable domain is DAMVIQNPRYQVTQFGKPVTLSCSQTLNHNVMYWYQQKSSQAPKLLFHYYDKDFNNEADTPDNFQSRRPNTSFCFLDIRSPGLGDTAMYLCATSRERTGWEKLFFGSGTQLSVL.

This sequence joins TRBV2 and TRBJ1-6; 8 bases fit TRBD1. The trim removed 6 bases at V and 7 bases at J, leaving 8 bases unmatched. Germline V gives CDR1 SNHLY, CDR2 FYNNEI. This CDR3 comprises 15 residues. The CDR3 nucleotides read TGTGCCAGCAGGGACAGGGAGCACCCAAATTCACCCCTCCACTTT. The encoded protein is CASRDREHPNSPLHF. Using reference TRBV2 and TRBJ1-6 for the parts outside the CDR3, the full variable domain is EPEVTQTPSHQVTQMGQEVILRCVPISNHLYFYWYRQILGQKVEFLVSFYNNEISEKSEIFDDQFSVERPDGSNFTLKIRSTKLEDSAMYFCASRDREHPNSPLHFGNGTRLTVT.

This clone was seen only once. The CDR3 is CASGLESGDTGELFF. DNA for the CDR3: TGTGCTAGTGGTTTGGAGAGCGGGGACACCGGGGAGCTGTTTTTT. The V gene is TRBV12-5, the J gene TRBJ2-2, with TRBD2 identical over 7 bases. J gave up 3 bases and V 1 base, and 2 bases lay outside the gene matches. From germline, CDR1 is LGHNT and CDR2 FRNRAP. The CDR3 consists of 15 residues.

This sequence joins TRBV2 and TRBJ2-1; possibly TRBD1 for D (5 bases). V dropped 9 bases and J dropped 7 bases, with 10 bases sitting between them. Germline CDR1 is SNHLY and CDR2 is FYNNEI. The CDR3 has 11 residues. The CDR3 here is CARETVNEQFF. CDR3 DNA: TGTGCCAGGGAGACAGTGAATGAGCAGTTCTTC.

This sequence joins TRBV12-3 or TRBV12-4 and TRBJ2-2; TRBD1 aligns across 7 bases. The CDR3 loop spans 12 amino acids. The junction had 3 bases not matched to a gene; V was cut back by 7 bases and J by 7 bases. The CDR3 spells CASNRGFGELFF. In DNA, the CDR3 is TGTGCCAGCAACAGGGGATTCGGGGAGCTGTTTTTT.

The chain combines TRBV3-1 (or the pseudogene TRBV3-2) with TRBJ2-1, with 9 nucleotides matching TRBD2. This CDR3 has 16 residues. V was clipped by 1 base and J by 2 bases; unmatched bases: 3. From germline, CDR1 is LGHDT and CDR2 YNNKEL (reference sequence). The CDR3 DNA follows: TGTGCCAGCAGCCAAGGGGCGGGGGGGCCCTACAATGAGCAGTTCTTC. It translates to CASSQGAGGPYNEQFF.

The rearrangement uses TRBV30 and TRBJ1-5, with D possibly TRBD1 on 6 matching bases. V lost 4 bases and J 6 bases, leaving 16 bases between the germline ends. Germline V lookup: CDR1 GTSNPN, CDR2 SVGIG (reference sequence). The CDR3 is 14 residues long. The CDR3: CAWTPRGGGQPQHF. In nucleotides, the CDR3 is TGTGCCTGGACCCCGCGGGGAGGGGGTCAGCCCCAGCATTTT. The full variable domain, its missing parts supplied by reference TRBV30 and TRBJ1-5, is SQTIHQWPATLVQPVGSPLSLECTVEGTSNPNLYWYRQAAGRGLQLLFYSVGIGQISSEVPQNLSASRPQDRQFILSSKKLLLSDSGFYLCAWTPRGGGQPQHFGDGTRLSIL.

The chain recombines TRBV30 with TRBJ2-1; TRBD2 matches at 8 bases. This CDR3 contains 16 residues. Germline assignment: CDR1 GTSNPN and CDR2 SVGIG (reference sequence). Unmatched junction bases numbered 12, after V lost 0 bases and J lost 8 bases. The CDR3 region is CAWSVGPLRGGHEQFF. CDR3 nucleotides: TGTGCCTGGAGTGTAGGCCCCTTACGGGGGGGCCATGAGCAGTTCTTC.